This TCR beta chain was sequenced in a study of T cells in localized non-small cell lung cancer. Study results and caveats: Uninvolved nearby lung showed the greatest T cell clonality, exceeding that found in tumor. With higher T cell density in blood came longer overall survival.

Turning to this clone: As yet, its antigen is unknown.

TCRdb keeps only in-frame clones here, not all; method: immunoSEQ multiplex PCR. This sample has about 33,000 clones, with roughly 78% found just once. With 5 bases clipped from V and 4 bases from J, the junction kept 2 bases outside the gene matches. The CDR3 sequence is 13 residues long. Germline CDR1 reads SGHTA; CDR2 reads FQGNSA. This TCR came from a male donor at least 60 years old with stage III squamous cell lung carcinoma. The specimen comprised peripheral blood, sampled before any cancer treatment. The chain recombines TRBV7-2 with TRBJ1-2, with 9 bases aligning to TRBD1. CDR3 residues: CASSPTGGYGYTF. CDR3 DNA sequence: TGTGCCAGCAGCCCGACAGGGGGCTATGGCTACACCTTC. Full variable domain (missing parts from reference TRBV7-2 and TRBJ1-2): GAGVSQSPSNKVTEKGKDVELRCDPISGHTALYWYRQSLGQGLEFLIYFQGNSAPDKSGLPSDRFSAERTGGSVSTLTIQRTQQEDSAVYLCASSPTGGYGYTFGSGTRLTVV.